The present T cell receptor (beta chain) was sequenced within a study of blood T cell repertoires in COVID-19. Study information: The United States, Italy and Spain supplied acute and convalescent COVID-19 samples. T cells, B-cell-depleted T cells, or PBMCs provided the cDNA or gDNA that served as material.

Germline trimming cut 8 bases from V and 16 bases from J; bases unmatched to any gene: 19. The CDR3 runs to 14 residues. Germline V CDR1 and CDR2: MNHEY, SVGAGI. Methods used by the authors: Reference gene primers were amplified, and this amplification served to estimate nucleated cell counts. Clones were read by immunoSEQ multiplex PCR, and TCRdb kept only the in-frame ones, dropping some. The DNA was the basis for D and trimming; V, J and clone size are from that table. Counted here are hundreds of thousands of clones, roughly 90% occurring once; the ten biggest clones make up 0.8% to 1%. Enrollment of patients from Seattle took place during active infection, with longitudinal follow-up.

Sequenced input: peripheral blood. V and J are TRBV6-5 and TRBJ1-4; TRBD1 matches at 7 bases. The sequence derives from a man aged 60 to 69 with COVID-19, enrolled during active disease. CDR3 DNA sequence: TGTGCCAGCCAACAAAGACAGGGTGGCCAAAGACGGTTTTTT. Amino acid sequence: CASQQRQGGQRRFF.